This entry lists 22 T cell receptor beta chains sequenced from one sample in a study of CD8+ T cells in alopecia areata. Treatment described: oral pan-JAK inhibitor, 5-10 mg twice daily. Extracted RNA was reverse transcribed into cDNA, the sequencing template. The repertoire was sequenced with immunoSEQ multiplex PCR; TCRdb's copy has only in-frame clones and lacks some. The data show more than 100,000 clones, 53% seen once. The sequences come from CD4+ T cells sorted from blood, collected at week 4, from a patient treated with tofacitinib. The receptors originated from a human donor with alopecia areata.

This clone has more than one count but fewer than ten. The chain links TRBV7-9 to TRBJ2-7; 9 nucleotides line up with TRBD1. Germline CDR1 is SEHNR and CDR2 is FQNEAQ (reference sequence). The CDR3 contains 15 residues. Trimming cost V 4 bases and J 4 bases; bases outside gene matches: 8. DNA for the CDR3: TGTGCCAGCAGCTCAGGGACAGGGATATGGTACGAGCAGTACTTC. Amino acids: CASSSGTGIWYEQYF. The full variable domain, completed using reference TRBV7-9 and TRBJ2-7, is DTGVSQNPRHKITKRGQNVTFRCDPISEHNRLYWYRQTLGQGPEFLTYFQNEAQLEKSRLLSDRFSAERPKGSFSTLEIQRTEQGDSAMYLCASSSGTGIWYEQYFGPGTRLTVT.

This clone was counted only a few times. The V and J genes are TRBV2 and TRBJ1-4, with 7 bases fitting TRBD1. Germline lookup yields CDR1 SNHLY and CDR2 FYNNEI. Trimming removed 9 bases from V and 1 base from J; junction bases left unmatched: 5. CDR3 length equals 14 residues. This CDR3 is CASHRGRTNEKLFF. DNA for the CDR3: TGTGCCAGTCACAGGGGTCGAACTAATGAAAAACTGTTTTTT. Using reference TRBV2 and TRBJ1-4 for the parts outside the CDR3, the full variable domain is EPEVTQTPSHQVTQMGQEVILRCVPISNHLYFYWYRQILGQKVEFLVSFYNNEISEKSEIFDDQFSVERPDGSNFTLKIRSTKLEDSAMYFCASHRGRTNEKLFFGSGTQLSVL.

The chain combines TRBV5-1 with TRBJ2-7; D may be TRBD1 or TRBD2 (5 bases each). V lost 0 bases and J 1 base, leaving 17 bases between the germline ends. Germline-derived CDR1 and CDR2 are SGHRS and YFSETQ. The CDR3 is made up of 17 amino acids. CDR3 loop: CASSLGGTTRWSYEQYF. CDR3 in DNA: TGCGCCAGCAGCTTGGGGGGGACGACACGGTGGTCCTACGAGCAGTACTTC.

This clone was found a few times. CDR3 residues: CASSPGLGSYNEQFF. In DNA form, the CDR3 reads TGTGCCAGCAGTCCCGGACTAGGGTCCTACAATGAGCAGTTCTTC. The rearrangement uses TRBV2 and TRBJ2-1; the match to TRBD2 covers 7 bases. The CDR3 extends over 15 amino acids. Unmatched junction bases numbered 5, after V lost 5 bases and J lost 1 base. CDR1 is SNHLY and CDR2 is FYNNEI in the germline V gene.

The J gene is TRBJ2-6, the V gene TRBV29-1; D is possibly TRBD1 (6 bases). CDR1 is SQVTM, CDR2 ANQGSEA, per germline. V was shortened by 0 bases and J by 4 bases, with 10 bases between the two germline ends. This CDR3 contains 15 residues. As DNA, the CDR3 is TGCAGCGTTGAAGACAGGGGATCCGGGGCCAACGTCCTGACTTTC. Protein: CSVEDRGSGANVLTF.

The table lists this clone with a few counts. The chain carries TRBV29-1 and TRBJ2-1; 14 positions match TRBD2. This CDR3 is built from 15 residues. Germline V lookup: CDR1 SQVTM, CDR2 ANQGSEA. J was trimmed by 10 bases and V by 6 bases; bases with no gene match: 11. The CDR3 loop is CSVLGGLAGVREQFF. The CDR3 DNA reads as TGCAGCGTGCTAGGGGGACTAGCGGGAGTAAGGGAGCAGTTCTTC.

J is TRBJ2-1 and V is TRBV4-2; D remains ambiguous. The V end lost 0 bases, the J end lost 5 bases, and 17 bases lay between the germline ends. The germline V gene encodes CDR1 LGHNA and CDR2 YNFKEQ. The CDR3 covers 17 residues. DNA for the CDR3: TGTGCCAGCAGCCAAGAGGCCCGCTGGACCGGTGACAATGAGCAGTTCTTC. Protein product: CASSQEARWTGDNEQFF.

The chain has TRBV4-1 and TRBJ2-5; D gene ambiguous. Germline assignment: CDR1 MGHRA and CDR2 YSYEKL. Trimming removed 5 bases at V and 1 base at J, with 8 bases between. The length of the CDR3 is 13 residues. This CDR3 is CASSLGAQETQYF. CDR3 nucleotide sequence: TGCGCCAGCAGCTTGGGTGCCCAAGAGACCCAGTACTTC.

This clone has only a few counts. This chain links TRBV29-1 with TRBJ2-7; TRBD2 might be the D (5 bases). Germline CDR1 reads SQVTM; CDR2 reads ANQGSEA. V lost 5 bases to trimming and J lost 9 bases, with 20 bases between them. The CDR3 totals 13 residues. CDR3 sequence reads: CSVSRDGASGQYF. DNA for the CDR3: TGCAGCGTTAGTCGTGATGGAGCCAGCGGGCAGTACTTC.

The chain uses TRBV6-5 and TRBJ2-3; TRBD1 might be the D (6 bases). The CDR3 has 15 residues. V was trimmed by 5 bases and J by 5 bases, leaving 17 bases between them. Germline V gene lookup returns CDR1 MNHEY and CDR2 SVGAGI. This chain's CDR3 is CASSGSGGGEDTQYF. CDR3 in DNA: TGTGCCAGCAGTGGTAGTGGGGGCGGTGAAGATACGCAGTATTTT.

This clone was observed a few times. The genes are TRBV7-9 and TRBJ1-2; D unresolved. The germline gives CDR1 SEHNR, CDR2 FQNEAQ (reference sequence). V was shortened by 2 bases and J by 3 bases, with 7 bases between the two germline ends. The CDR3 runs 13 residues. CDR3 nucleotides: TGTGCCAGCAGCTTACAGGCCGACTATGGCTACACCTTC. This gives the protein CASSLQADYGYTF. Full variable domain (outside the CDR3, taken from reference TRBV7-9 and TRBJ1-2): DTGVSQNPRHKITKRGQNVTFRCDPISEHNRLYWYRQTLGQGPEFLTYFQNEAQLEKSRLLSDRFSAERPKGSFSTLEIQRTEQGDSAMYLCASSLQADYGYTFGSGTRLTVV.

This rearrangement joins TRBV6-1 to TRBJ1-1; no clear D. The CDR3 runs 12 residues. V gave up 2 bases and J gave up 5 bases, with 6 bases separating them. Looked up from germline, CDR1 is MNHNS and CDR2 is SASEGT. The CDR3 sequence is CASSERRTEAFF. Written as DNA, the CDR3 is TGTGCCAGCAGTGAACGGCGGACTGAAGCTTTCTTT.

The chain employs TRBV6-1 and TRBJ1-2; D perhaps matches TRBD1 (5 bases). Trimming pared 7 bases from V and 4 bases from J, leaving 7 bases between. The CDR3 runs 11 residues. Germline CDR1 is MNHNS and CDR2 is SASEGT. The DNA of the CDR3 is TGTGCCAGCACAGGGACCTATGGCTACACCTTC. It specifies CASTGTYGYTF.

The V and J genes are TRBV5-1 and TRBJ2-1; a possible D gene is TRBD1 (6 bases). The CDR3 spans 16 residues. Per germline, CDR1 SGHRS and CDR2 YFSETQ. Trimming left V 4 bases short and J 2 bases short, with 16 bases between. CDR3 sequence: CASSKTGPQTYNEQFF. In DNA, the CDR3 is TGCGCCAGCAGCAAAACAGGGCCGCAGACCTACAATGAGCAGTTCTTC. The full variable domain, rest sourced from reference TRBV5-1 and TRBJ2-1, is KAGVTQTPRYLIKTRGQQVTLSCSPISGHRSVSWYQQTPGQGLQFLFEYFSETQRNKGNFPGRFSGRQFSNSRSEMNVSTLELGDSALYLCASSKTGPQTYNEQFFGPGTRLTVL.

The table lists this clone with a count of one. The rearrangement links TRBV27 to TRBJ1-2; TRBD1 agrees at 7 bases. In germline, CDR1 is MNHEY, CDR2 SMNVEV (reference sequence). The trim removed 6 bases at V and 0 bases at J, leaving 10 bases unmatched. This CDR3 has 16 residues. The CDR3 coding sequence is TGTGCCAGCAGCCCCAGGGGGACGGTCGCTAACTATGGCTACACCTTC. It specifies CASSPRGTVANYGYTF.

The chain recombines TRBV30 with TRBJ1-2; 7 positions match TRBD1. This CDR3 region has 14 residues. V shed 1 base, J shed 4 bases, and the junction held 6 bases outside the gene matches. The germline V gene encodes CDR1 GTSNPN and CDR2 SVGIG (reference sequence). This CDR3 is CAWSGPRTGYGYTF. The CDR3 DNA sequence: TGTGCCTGGAGTGGACCTCGGACAGGCTATGGCTACACCTTC.

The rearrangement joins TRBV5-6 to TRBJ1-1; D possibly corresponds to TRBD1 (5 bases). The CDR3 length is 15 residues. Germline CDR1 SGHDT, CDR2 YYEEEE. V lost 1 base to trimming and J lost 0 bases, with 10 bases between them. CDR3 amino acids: CASSLTGAVNTEAFF. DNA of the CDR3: TGTGCCAGCAGCTTGACCGGGGCCGTGAACACTGAAGCTTTCTTT. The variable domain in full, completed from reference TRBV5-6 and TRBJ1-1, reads DAGVTQSPTHLIKTRGQQVTLRCSPKSGHDTVSWYQQALGQGPQFIFQYYEEEERQRGNFPDRFSGHQFPNYSSELNVNALLLGDSALYLCASSLTGAVNTEAFFGQGTRLTVV.

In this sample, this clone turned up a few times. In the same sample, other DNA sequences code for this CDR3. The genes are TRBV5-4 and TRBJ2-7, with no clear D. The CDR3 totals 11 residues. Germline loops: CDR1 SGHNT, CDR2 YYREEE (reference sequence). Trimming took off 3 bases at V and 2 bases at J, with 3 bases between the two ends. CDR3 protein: CASSSAYEQYF. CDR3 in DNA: TGTGCCAGCAGCTCAGCCTACGAGCAGTACTTC.

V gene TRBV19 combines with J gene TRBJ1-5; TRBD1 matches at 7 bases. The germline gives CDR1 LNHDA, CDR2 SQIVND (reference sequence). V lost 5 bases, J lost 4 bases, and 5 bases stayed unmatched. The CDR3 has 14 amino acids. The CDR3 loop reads CASSPNRGNQPQHF. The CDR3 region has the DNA TGTGCCAGTAGTCCAAACAGGGGAAATCAGCCCCAGCATTTT.

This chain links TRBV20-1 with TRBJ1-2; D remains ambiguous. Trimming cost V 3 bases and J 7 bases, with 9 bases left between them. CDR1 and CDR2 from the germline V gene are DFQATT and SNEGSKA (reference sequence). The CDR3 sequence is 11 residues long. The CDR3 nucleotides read TGCAGTGCTAGCCCAGGAGGTGGCTACACCTTC. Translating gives CSASPGGGYTF.

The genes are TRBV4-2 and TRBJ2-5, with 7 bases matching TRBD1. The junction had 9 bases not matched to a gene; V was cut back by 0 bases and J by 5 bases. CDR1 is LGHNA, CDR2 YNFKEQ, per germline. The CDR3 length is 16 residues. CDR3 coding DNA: TGTGCCAGCAGCCAAGATCGGGACAGAACTCTGGAGACCCAGTACTTC. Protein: CASSQDRDRTLETQYF.

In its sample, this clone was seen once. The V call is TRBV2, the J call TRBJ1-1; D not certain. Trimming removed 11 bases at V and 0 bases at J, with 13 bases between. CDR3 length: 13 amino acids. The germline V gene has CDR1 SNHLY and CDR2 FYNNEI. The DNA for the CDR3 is TGTGCCCGGTGGGCCACTTTGAACACTGAAGCTTTCTTT. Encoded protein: CARWATLNTEAFF.